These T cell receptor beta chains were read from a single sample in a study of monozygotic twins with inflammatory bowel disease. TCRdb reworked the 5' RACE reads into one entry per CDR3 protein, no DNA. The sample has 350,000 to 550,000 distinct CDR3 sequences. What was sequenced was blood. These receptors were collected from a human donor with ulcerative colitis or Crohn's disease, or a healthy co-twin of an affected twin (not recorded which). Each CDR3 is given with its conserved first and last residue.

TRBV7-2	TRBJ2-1	CASSLADRFYNEQFF
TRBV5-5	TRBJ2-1	CASSLEDFNEQFF
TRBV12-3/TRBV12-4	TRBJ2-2	CASSPGLAVGELFF
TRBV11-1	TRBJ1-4	CASSAKPGTGGTNEKLFF
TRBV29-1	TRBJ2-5	CSVDPGIQTQYF
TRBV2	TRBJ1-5	CASSDGQLGNQPQHF
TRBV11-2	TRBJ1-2	CASSPLDREGYGYTF
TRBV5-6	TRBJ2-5	CASSPLGHLRGETQYF
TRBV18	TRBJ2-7	CASSPPHGTNVNEQYF
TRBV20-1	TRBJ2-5	CSAQGQGLETQYF